Below are 27 T cell receptor beta chains sequenced from a single sample in a study of T cells in Graves' hyperthyroidism and ophthalmopathy. Researchers took RNA transcripts and amplified the TCR beta CDR3 regions from them. HTBI primers were the set used in a first-round RT-PCR of the TCR CDR3. TCRdb re-called the multiplex PCR reads with MiXCR, one entry per CDR3 protein. The repertoire holds roughly 500,000 distinct CDR3 sequences, with around 15% as singletons. The sample consisted of blood. These receptors were taken from a woman in her 30s with Graves' ophthalmopathy.

Comment on this clonotype: The junction departs from germline at one end; a sequencing error may be responsible. The chain couples TRBV3-1 to TRBJ2-2; 9 bases fit TRBD2. This CDR3 has 14 amino acids. CDR1 is LGHDT, CDR2 YNNKEL, per germline (reference sequence). The CDR3 region is CSSSSGLAHGELFF. Here the CDR3 DNA reads TGCTCCAGCAGCTCGGGACTAGCTCACGGGGAGCTGTTTTTT.

This clonotype has just one count. The chain employs TRBV19 and TRBJ1-4; TRBD1 matches 8 bases. The V and J ends lost 9 bases and 7 bases, in that order; junction bases with no gene match: 7. The germline V gene encodes CDR1 LNHDA and CDR2 SQIVND (reference sequence). The CDR3 runs 13 residues. CDR3 protein: CARKTGAFEKLFF. CDR3 in DNA: TGTGCCAGAAAGACAGGGGCGTTTGAAAAACTGTTTTTT. The whole variable domain, filled in from reference TRBV19 and TRBJ1-4, reads DGGITQSPKYLFRKEGQNVTLSCEQNLNHDAMYWYRQDPGQGLRLIYYSQIVNDFQKGDIAEGYSVSREKKESFPLTVTSAQKNPTAFYLCARKTGAFEKLFFGSGTQLSVL.

This clonotype was found many times. The chain uses TRBV28 and TRBJ2-1; 8 nucleotides match TRBD2. The CDR3 has 15 residues. Germline CDR1 MDHEN, CDR2 SYDVKM. V was pared by 5 bases and J by 7 bases, with 10 bases of the junction left unmatched. The DNA of the CDR3 is TGTGCCAGCAGTCGTCTAGGCGGGAGGTCAAATGAGCAGTTCTTC. It translates to CASSRLGGRSNEQFF.

This clonotype was picked up many times. The chain combines TRBV7-3 with TRBJ2-7; tentative D call: TRBD2 (6 bases). CDR3 length: 13 residues. V lost 5 bases to trimming and J lost 5 bases, with 13 bases between them. CDR1 is SGHTA and CDR2 is FQGTGA in the germline V gene. The CDR3 DNA reads TGTGCCAGCAGCCCCCGACTAGGAGACGAGCAGTACTTC. It codes for CASSPRLGDEQYF.

V and J are TRBV6-2 or TRBV6-3 and TRBJ2-4, with D perhaps being TRBD1 or TRBD2 (7 bases each). CDR3 size: 15 residues. Trimming cost V 6 bases and J 6 bases, with 18 bases left between them. Germline CDR1 and CDR2: MNHEY and SVGEGT. CDR3 coding DNA: TGTGCCAGCAGCCACCGACAGGGAGGGTTAAACATTCAGTACTTC. Its protein product is CASSHRQGGLNIQYF.

The sample holds many counts of this clonotype. The rearrangement joins TRBV2 to TRBJ2-3; 7 bases match TRBD1. In germline, CDR1 is SNHLY, CDR2 FYNNEI. The CDR3 spans 15 residues. V was clipped by 7 bases and J by 0 bases; unmatched bases: 7. The CDR3 loop reads CASKMDRTSTDTQYF. Written as DNA, the CDR3 is TGTGCCAGCAAAATGGACAGGACAAGCACAGATACGCAGTATTTT.

This clonotype appeared many times. The chain joins TRBV9 to TRBJ2-1, with D tentatively TRBD2 (6 bases). The CDR3 extends over 15 amino acids. V was pared by 0 bases and J by 7 bases, with 14 bases between. CDR1 is SGDLS and CDR2 is YYNGEE in the germline V gene. The CDR3 sequence: CASSVAGAAANEQFF. CDR3 DNA sequence: TGTGCCAGCAGCGTAGCGGGAGCCGCGGCTAATGAGCAGTTCTTC.

The J gene is TRBJ2-1, the V gene TRBV28, with D uncertain. The V gene lost 4 bases and the J gene lost 12 bases, with 13 bases spanning the gap. Germline CDR1 reads MDHEN; CDR2 reads SYDVKM. The CDR3 loop spans 12 amino acids. CDR3 in amino acids: CASSSTPRGQFF. CDR3 DNA: TGTGCCAGCAGTTCTACACCCCGAGGGCAGTTCTTC.

This clonotype was detected a few times. This chain links TRBV9 with TRBJ2-1, with 10 bases that match TRBD2. Trimming removed 6 bases from V and 7 bases from J; junction bases left unmatched: 13. This CDR3 comprises 16 residues. Germline V gene data show CDR1 as SGDLS and CDR2 as YYNGEE. The CDR3 DNA follows: TGTGCCAGCACCGCCCAGCGGGAGGGCCTTGGGAATGAGCAGTTCTTC. This encodes CASTAQREGLGNEQFF.

This clonotype occurred many times. The rearrangement uses TRBV5-1 and TRBJ1-2; D call uncertain. Deletions cut 5 bases from V and 4 bases from J, with 12 bases between. CDR1 is SGHRS and CDR2 is YFSETQ in the germline V gene. The CDR3 contains 13 residues. CDR3 DNA: TGCGCCAGCAGGGACGACTATTTCTATGGCTACACCTTC. This sequence encodes CASRDDYFYGYTF. Based on the CDR3 plus reference TRBV5-1 and TRBJ1-2, the full variable domain is KAGVTQTPRYLIKTRGQQVTLSCSPISGHRSVSWYQQTPGQGLQFLFEYFSETQRNKGNFPGRFSGRQFSNSRSEMNVSTLELGDSALYLCASRDDYFYGYTFGSGTRLTVV.

The V call is TRBV28, the J call TRBJ1-2; D uncertain. Trimming took 3 bases from V and 5 from J, leaving 16 bases between them. The length of the CDR3 is 15 residues. Germline V gene data show CDR1 as MDHEN and CDR2 as SYDVKM. CDR3 region: CASSLPKGELYGYTF. In nucleotides, the CDR3 is TGTGCCAGCAGTTTGCCGAAGGGAGAGTTATATGGCTACACCTTC.

The V call is TRBV12-3 or TRBV12-4, the J call TRBJ2-7; TRBD2 matches 7 bases. After removal of 4 bases from V and 8 bases from J, the junction contained 23 bases not matched to a gene. The CDR3 extends over 18 amino acids. CDR3 coding DNA: TGTGCCAGCAGTTCCGGGGAAGTGGCTAGCGGAGACCTTACGCAGCAGTACTTC. Protein product: CASSSGEVASGDLTQQYF.

This clonotype was seen ten or more times. The rearrangement uses TRBV7-2 and TRBJ2-7; 15 bases match TRBD2. There are 16 residues in the CDR3. Germline assignment: CDR1 SGHTA and CDR2 FQGNSA. Trimming at V came to 3 bases and at J to 6 bases, leaving 6 bases not matched to a gene. The CDR3 coding sequence is TGTGCCAGCAGCTTCCCGGGACTAGCGGGAGGAGGCGAGCAGTACTTC. Encoded protein: CASSFPGLAGGGEQYF.

This clonotype came up many times. The chain recombines TRBV20-1 with TRBJ1-5, with D tentatively TRBD1 (5 bases). The CDR3 is made up of 14 amino acids. With 4 bases removed from V and 6 bases from J, the gap between germline ends came to 16 bases. Germline V gives CDR1 DFQATT, CDR2 SNEGSKA (reference sequence). CDR3 protein: CSATGRLSGQPQHF. The CDR3 DNA follows: TGCAGTGCTACGGGACGCCTGTCAGGTCAGCCCCAGCATTTT.

This clonotype was recorded many times. V is TRBV20-1 and J is TRBJ2-3; unclear D gene. The CDR3 loop spans 17 amino acids. Per germline, CDR1 DFQATT and CDR2 SNEGSKA (reference sequence). The V end was cut by 1 base, the J end by 0 bases, with 17 bases between. The CDR3 nucleotides read TGCAGTGCTAGAGTAGACTTACTCCTCTCTAGCACAGATACGCAGTATTTT. Amino acid sequence: CSARVDLLLSSTDTQYF.

The chain combines TRBV7-9 with TRBJ2-1, with 11 bases aligning to TRBD2. V gave up 3 bases and J gave up 3 bases; unmatched junction bases: 7. The CDR3 sequence is 17 residues long. The germline V gene has CDR1 SEHNR and CDR2 FQNEAQ (reference sequence). CDR3 loop: CASSFPSGRISYNEQFF. In DNA, the CDR3 is TGTGCCAGCAGCTTCCCTAGCGGGAGGATCAGCTACAATGAGCAGTTCTTC. Looking up the rest from reference TRBV7-9 and TRBJ2-1 gives the full variable domain: DTGVSQNPRHKITKRGQNVTFRCDPISEHNRLYWYRQTLGQGPEFLTYFQNEAQLEKSRLLSDRFSAERPKGSFSTLEIQRTEQGDSAMYLCASSFPSGRISYNEQFFGPGTRLTVL.

The table lists this clonotype with many counts. This chain uses TRBV6-6 with TRBJ1-2, with TRBD1 identical over 7 bases. Germline CDR1 MNHNY, CDR2 SVGAGI (reference sequence). This CDR3 is built from 15 residues. Trimming removed 0 bases from V and 6 bases from J; junction bases left unmatched: 7. The CDR3 coding sequence is TGTGCCAGCAGTTACTCGGGAGGGGGCGGAAATGGCTACACCTTC. This codes for CASSYSGGGGNGYTF.

This clonotype has more than one count but fewer than ten. The chain couples TRBV5-4 to TRBJ1-3; TRBD1 matches at 8 bases. V shed 4 bases and J 5 bases; nucleotides not matched to a gene: 5. Germline V gives CDR1 SGHNT, CDR2 YYREEE (reference sequence). The CDR3 has 14 residues. DNA for the CDR3: TGTGCCAGCAGCGCCGGGACAGGTAGAAACACCATATATTTT. This encodes CASSAGTGRNTIYF.

The table lists this clonotype with a few counts. The chain has TRBV7-9 and TRBJ1-1; 8 nucleotides agree with TRBD1. The CDR3 covers 15 residues. Trimming took 5 bases from V and 1 from J; bases not matched to a gene: 6. CDR1 SEHNR and CDR2 FQNEAQ come from the germline V gene (reference sequence). The CDR3 coding sequence is TGTGCCAGCAGCCAAGGACAGGGATGGAACACTGAAGCTTTCTTT. Translated, it gives CASSQGQGWNTEAFF. The full variable domain, its missing parts supplied by reference TRBV7-9 and TRBJ1-1, is DTGVSQNPRHKITKRGQNVTFRCDPISEHNRLYWYRQTLGQGPEFLTYFQNEAQLEKSRLLSDRFSAERPKGSFSTLEIQRTEQGDSAMYLCASSQGQGWNTEAFFGQGTRLTVV.

This clonotype occurred a few times. The chain carries TRBV5-4 and TRBJ2-5, with a tentative D call TRBD1 (6 bases). In germline, CDR1 is SGHNT, CDR2 YYREEE (reference sequence). V gave up 6 bases and J gave up 3 bases, with 15 bases separating them. The CDR3 covers 14 residues. This chain's CDR3 is CASTPGKGEETQYF. CDR3 nucleotides: TGTGCCAGCACCCCTGGGAAGGGGGAAGAGACCCAGTACTTC.

This clonotype has a handful of counts. The chain joins TRBV7-9 to TRBJ1-1; tentative D call: TRBD1 (6 bases). Germline loops: CDR1 SEHNR, CDR2 FQNEAQ (reference sequence). V was trimmed by 1 base and J by 4 bases, leaving 13 bases between them. The CDR3 is made up of 15 amino acids. The CDR3 sequence is CASSLEDSWITEAFF. CDR3 nucleotide sequence: TGTGCCAGCAGCTTAGAGGACAGTTGGATCACTGAAGCTTTCTTT.

This clonotype came up a few times. The V and J genes are TRBV4-3 and TRBJ2-5; TRBD2 aligns across 9 bases. CDR1 is LGHNA and CDR2 is YSLEER in the germline V gene. Losses at the gene ends were 0 bases for V and 2 bases for J; bases not matched to a gene: 7. CDR3 length equals 17 residues. The CDR3 bases are TGCGCCAGCAGCCAAGACAGGGCTAGCGGGACACAAGAGACCCAGTACTTC. It specifies CASSQDRASGTQETQYF.

This clonotype has only a few counts. The genes are TRBV30 and TRBJ1-2; maybe TRBD1 (6 bases). V shed 1 base and J shed 4 bases, with 16 bases lying between them. The CDR3 consists of 15 residues. Germline V gene sequence: CDR1 GTSNPN, CDR2 SVGIG (reference sequence). The CDR3 sequence is CAWSARQGRLYGYTF. The CDR3 nucleotides are TGTGCCTGGAGTGCCCGGCAGGGGAGACTCTATGGCTACACCTTC.

This clonotype was picked up a small number of times. The chain links TRBV10-1 to TRBJ2-7; D is possibly TRBD1 (6 bases). The CDR3 covers 16 residues. Germline assignment: CDR1 WNHNN and CDR2 SYGVQD (reference sequence). The germline V and J ends were trimmed by 4 bases and 0 bases, with 16 bases remaining between them. This chain's CDR3 is CASSATGTKISYEQYF. CDR3 DNA sequence: TGCGCCAGCAGTGCGACCGGGACAAAGATCTCCTACGAGCAGTACTTC.

This clonotype was seen many times. V and J are TRBV6-1 and TRBJ1-2; D not resolved. The CDR3 has 12 residues. Looked up from germline, CDR1 is MNHNS and CDR2 is SASEGT. The CDR3 nucleotides read TGTGCTAGCGGCCTGATTAACTATGGCTACACCTTC. Translated, it gives CASGLINYGYTF.

The table lists this clonotype with many counts. The chain carries TRBV11-2 and TRBJ2-5; tentative D call: TRBD2 (6 bases). The CDR3 contains 14 residues. Trimming stripped 1 base from V and 3 bases from J, with 9 bases between. Germline CDR1 reads SGHAT; CDR2 reads FQNNGV. CDR3 in DNA: TGTGCCAGCAGCTTAGGTTGGGGGGAAGAGACCCAGTACTTC. This gives the protein CASSLGWGEETQYF.

This clonotype was detected a few times. The chain links TRBV29-1 to TRBJ2-4; 7 nucleotides agree with TRBD2. J gave up 4 bases and V 3 bases, and 3 bases lay outside the gene matches. The V gene's germline CDR1 is SQVTM and CDR2 ANQGSEA. The length of the CDR3 is 13 residues. The CDR3 loop reads CSVEGGGKNIQYF. The CDR3 DNA reads TGCAGCGTTGAGGGCGGGGGAAAAAACATTCAGTACTTC.